This T cell receptor (beta chain) is drawn from a study of T cell changes during pregnancy in multiple sclerosis. Produced via immunoSEQ multiplex PCR; TCRdb's table is partial and in-frame only. This repertoire shows about 69,000 clones, approximately 90% found once; its top ten account for about 1.5%. CDR1 and CDR2 from the germline V gene are LGHNA and YSLEER. V lost 0 bases and J 12 bases, leaving 17 bases between the germline ends. The CDR3 spans 15 residues. The sample in question was peripheral blood, obtained in the third trimester of pregnancy. The TCR originated in a female donor with multiple sclerosis, enrolled in a pregnancy study. The chain uses TRBV4-3 and TRBJ1-4; tentative D call: TRBD1 (5 bases). CDR3 nucleotides: TGCGCCAGCAGCCAAGACCCACCGGGAGGGGAGGAACTGTTTTTT. It encodes CASSQDPPGGEELFF.